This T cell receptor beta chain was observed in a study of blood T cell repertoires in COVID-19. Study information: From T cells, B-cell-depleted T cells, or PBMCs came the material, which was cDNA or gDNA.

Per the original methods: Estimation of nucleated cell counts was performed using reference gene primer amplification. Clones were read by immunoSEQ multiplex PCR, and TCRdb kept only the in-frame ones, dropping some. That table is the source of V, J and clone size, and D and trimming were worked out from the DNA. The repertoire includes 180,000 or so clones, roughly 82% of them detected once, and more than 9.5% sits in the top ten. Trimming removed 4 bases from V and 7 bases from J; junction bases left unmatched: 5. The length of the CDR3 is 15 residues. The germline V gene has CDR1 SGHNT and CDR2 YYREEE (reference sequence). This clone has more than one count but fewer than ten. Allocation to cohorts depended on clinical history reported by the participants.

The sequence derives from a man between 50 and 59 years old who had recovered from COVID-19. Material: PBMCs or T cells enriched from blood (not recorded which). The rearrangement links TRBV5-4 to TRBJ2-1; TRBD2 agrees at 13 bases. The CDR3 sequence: CASSRTSGRMNEQFF. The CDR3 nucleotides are TGTGCCAGCAGCCGGACTAGCGGGAGAATGAATGAGCAGTTCTTC.